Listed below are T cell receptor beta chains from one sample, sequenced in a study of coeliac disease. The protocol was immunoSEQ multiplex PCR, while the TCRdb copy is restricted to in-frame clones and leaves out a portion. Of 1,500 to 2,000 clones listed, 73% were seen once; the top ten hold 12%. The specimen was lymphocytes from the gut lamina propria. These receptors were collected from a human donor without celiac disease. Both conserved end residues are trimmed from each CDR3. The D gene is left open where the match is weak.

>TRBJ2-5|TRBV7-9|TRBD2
ASSSGLAGPEVETQY
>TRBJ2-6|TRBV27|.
ASSLGLLNSGANVLT
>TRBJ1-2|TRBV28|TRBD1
ASISGQGAIAVRGYT
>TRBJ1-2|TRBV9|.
ASSVDPNYGYT
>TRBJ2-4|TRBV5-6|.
ASSPEGGRNIQY
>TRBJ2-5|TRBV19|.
ASQGADWETQY
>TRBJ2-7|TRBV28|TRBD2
ASSKASGRPGVYEQY
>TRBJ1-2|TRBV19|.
ASRRREPNYGYT
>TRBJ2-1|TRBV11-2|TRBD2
ASSHLAGGSYNEQF
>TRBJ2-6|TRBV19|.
ASAGRFSGANVLT
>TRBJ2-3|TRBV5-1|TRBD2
ASSLGGLATDTQY
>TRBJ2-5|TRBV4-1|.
ASSHGGPQETQY
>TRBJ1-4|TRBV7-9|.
ASSLGGFLNEKLF
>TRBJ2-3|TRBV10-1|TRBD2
ASASGTDTQY
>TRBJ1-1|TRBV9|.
ASSVAVNTEAF
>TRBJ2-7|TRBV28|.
ASSPWSADEQY
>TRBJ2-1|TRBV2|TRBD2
ASGGLVNGEQF
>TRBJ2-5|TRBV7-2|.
ASSLARQETQY
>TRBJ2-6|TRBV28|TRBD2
ASSPSGRAIGANVLT
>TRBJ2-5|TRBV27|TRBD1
ARLQGGPQETQY
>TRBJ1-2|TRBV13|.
ASSALIGGYT
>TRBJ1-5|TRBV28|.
ASSEGVVNQPQH
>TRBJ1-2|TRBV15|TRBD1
ATSRGGRGPAAGYT
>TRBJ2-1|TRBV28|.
ASSSLGGVHNEQF
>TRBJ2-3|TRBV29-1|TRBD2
SVEGGTSADTQY
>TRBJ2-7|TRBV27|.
ASSTAREGYVQY
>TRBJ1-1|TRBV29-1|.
SVRTATNTEAF